Listed here are 11 T cell receptor beta chains from one sample, sequenced in a study of T cells in Graves' hyperthyroidism and ophthalmopathy. RNA transcripts gave rise to amplified TCR beta CDR3 regions. Initially, a first-round RT-PCR of the TCR CDR3 employed the HTBI primer set. TCRdb redid the calling of the multiplex PCR reads with MiXCR, one entry per CDR3 protein. The table has 450,000 to 550,000 distinct CDR3 sequences, 24% seen once. Sequences were obtained from blood. The source of these receptors is a woman aged 25 to 39 with Graves' ophthalmopathy.

V usage is TRBV5-1 and J usage is TRBJ2-6; the D is unclear. Trimming took 2 bases from V and 0 from J, leaving 15 bases between them. From germline, CDR1 is SGHRS and CDR2 YFSETQ. CDR3 length: 18 residues. CDR3 protein: CASSFGLSRLSGANVLTF. The CDR3 DNA follows: TGCGCCAGCAGCTTTGGCCTTTCCCGCCTCTCTGGGGCCAACGTCCTGACTTTC. The full variable domain, completed using reference TRBV5-1 and TRBJ2-6, is KAGVTQTPRYLIKTRGQQVTLSCSPISGHRSVSWYQQTPGQGLQFLFEYFSETQRNKGNFPGRFSGRQFSNSRSEMNVSTLELGDSALYLCASSFGLSRLSGANVLTFGAGSRLTVL.

This clonotype was counted many times. This sequence joins TRBV6-1 and TRBJ2-2; D is perhaps TRBD2 (6 bases). Germline V gene sequence: CDR1 MNHNS, CDR2 SASEGT. Deletions cut 6 bases from V and 6 bases from J, with 17 bases between. The CDR3 has 15 residues. The CDR3 DNA follows: TGTGCCAGCAGCGCGGGACGGCGTTACCCCGGGGAGCTGTTTTTT. Its translation: CASSAGRRYPGELFF.

The chain employs TRBV6-1 and TRBJ1-3; D ambiguous. Germline CDR1 is MNHNS and CDR2 is SASEGT. This CDR3 has 13 amino acids. V lost 2 bases to trimming and J lost 4 bases, with 6 bases between them. CDR3 bases: TGTGCCAGCAGTGAAAACCTGGGAAACACCATATATTTT. It encodes CASSENLGNTIYF.

This clonotype was recorded many times. J is TRBJ2-7 and V is TRBV7-2; TRBD2 matches at 8 bases. This CDR3 contains 16 residues. In germline, CDR1 is SGHTA, CDR2 FQGNSA. V dropped 0 bases and J dropped 0; count of bases not matched to a gene: 4. The CDR3 protein is CASSLAWAGGSYEQYF. CDR3 in DNA: TGTGCCAGCAGCTTAGCGTGGGCGGGGGGCTCCTACGAGCAGTACTTC.

In its sample, this clonotype was seen many times. The V call is TRBV5-1, the J call TRBJ1-5; D may be TRBD1 (5 bases). Germline V CDR1 and CDR2: SGHRS, YFSETQ. This CDR3 spans 14 amino acids. Trimming removed 3 bases from V and 3 bases from J, with 10 bases in between. The CDR3 protein is CASSWDGINQPQHF. The CDR3 DNA reads as TGCGCCAGCAGCTGGGACGGAATCAATCAGCCCCAGCATTTT. The full variable domain, completed using reference TRBV5-1 and TRBJ1-5, is KAGVTQTPRYLIKTRGQQVTLSCSPISGHRSVSWYQQTPGQGLQFLFEYFSETQRNKGNFPGRFSGRQFSNSRSEMNVSTLELGDSALYLCASSWDGINQPQHFGDGTRLSIL.

The count of this clonotype is one. The chain uses TRBV28 and TRBJ1-5; 10 nucleotides agree with TRBD1. This CDR3 has 19 residues. With 4 bases clipped from V and 2 bases from J, the junction kept 14 bases outside the gene matches. Germline CDR1 reads MDHEN; CDR2 reads SYDVKM. CDR3 sequence: CASSWNQDRGWIGNQPQHF. The DNA of the CDR3 is TGTGCCAGCAGTTGGAATCAGGACAGGGGGTGGATTGGCAATCAGCCCCAGCATTTT. Full variable domain (remainder filled in from reference TRBV28 and TRBJ1-5): DVKVTQSSRYLVKRTGEKVFLECVQDMDHENMFWYRQDPGLGLRLIYFSYDVKMKEKGDIPEGYSVSREKKERFSLILESASTNQTSMYLCASSWNQDRGWIGNQPQHFGDGTRLSIL.

This clonotype was seen at least ten times. CDR3 in amino acids: CASSLAGDRTYGYTF. The CDR3 bases are TGTGCCAGCAGCTTAGCGGGGGACAGGACCTATGGCTACACCTTC. The chain joins TRBV7-8 to TRBJ1-2; 8 positions agree with TRBD1. CDR3 length: 15 amino acids. Looked up from germline, CDR1 is SGHVS and CDR2 is FQNEAQ. V gave up 0 bases and J gave up 4 bases; unmatched junction bases: 4.

Note on this clonotype: An end of the junction differs from the germline gene, which may be a read error. This chain links TRBV5-6 with TRBJ2-5; D possibly corresponds to TRBD2 (7 bases). Germline V gene lookup returns CDR1 SGHDT and CDR2 YYEEEE. The CDR3 is 14 residues long. The CDR3 nucleotides are TGTGCCTGCAGCTTGGGAGGGGGAGAGGAGACCCAGTACTTC. Its protein is CACSLGGGEETQYF.

This clonotype was observed many times. The chain carries TRBV6-5 and TRBJ1-2; D perhaps matches TRBD1 (5 bases). This CDR3 has 12 residues. Germline CDR1 MNHEY, CDR2 SVGAGI. Between the trimmed V and J ends, which lost 8 bases and 3 bases, there was a span of 10 bases. The DNA of the CDR3 is TGTGCCAGCTCCGGGACCCACTATGGCTACACCTTC. Its translation: CASSGTHYGYTF.

This clonotype occurred many times. The V call is TRBV15, the J call TRBJ2-7, with TRBD1 matching 9 bases. The CDR3 is 14 residues long. Losses at the gene ends were 0 bases for V and 6 bases for J; bases not matched to a gene: 3. Germline V gives CDR1 LNHNV, CDR2 YYDKDF (reference sequence). The CDR3 loop is CATSRETGGIEQYF. CDR3 in DNA: TGTGCCACCAGCAGAGAAACAGGGGGCATCGAGCAGTACTTC.

The sample holds many counts of this clonotype. V usage is TRBV7-8 and J usage is TRBJ1-3; no firm D call. The CDR3 extends over 15 amino acids. CDR1 and CDR2 (germline): SGHVS, FQNEAQ. V lost 1 base to trimming and J lost 3 bases, with 10 bases between them. CDR3 sequence reads: CASSLEPGFGNTIYF. The CDR3, as DNA: TGTGCCAGCAGCTTAGAACCAGGCTTTGGAAACACCATATATTTT.